The following is a T cell receptor (beta chain) sequence with its context. This sample is part of a study of blood T cell repertoires in COVID-19. Study in general: Some COVID-19 samples were acute and others convalescent; all came from the United States, Italy and Spain. Sources were T cells, B-cell-depleted T cells, or PBMCs; the material itself was cDNA or gDNA.

Seattle enrolled patients during active infection and tracked them longitudinally. Original methodology: Quantification of nucleated cells was approximated via reference gene primer amplification. This table comes from immunoSEQ multiplex PCR, and its TCRdb copy is limited to in-frame clones, with some not included. V and J calls and clone size are those listed in that table; D and trimming were worked out from the DNA. The repertoire holds around 120,000 clones, with about 92% as singletons. Deletions cut 6 bases from V and 1 base from J, with 9 bases between. Germline assignment: CDR1 LNHDA and CDR2 SQIVND (reference sequence). CDR3 length: 14 amino acids.

The TCR sequence derives from a man aged 55-75 years with COVID-19, enrolled during active disease. The V and J genes are TRBV19 and TRBJ2-2; no clear D. The sample consisted of peripheral blood. As DNA, the CDR3 is TGTGCCAGTAGCCCGACTCGGAACACCGGGGAGCTGTTTTTT. This gives the protein CASSPTRNTGELFF.